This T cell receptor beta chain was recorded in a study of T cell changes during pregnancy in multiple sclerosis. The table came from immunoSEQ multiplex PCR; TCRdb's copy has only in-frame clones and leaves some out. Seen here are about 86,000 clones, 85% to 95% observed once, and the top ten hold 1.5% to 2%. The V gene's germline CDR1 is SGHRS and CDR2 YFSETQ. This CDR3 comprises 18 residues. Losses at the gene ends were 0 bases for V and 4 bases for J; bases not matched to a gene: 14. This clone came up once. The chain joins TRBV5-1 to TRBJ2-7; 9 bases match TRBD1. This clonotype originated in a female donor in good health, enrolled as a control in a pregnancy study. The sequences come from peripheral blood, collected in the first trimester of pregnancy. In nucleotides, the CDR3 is TGCGCCAGCAGCTTGGGCCCCTCGGACAGGGGACTACTATACGAGCAGTACTTC. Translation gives CASSLGPSDRGLLYEQYF. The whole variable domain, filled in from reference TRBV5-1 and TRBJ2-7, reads KAGVTQTPRYLIKTRGQQVTLSCSPISGHRSVSWYQQTPGQGLQFLFEYFSETQRNKGNFPGRFSGRQFSNSRSEMNVSTLELGDSALYLCASSLGPSDRGLLYEQYFGPGTRLTVT.